Listed below are T cell receptor beta chains from one sample, sequenced in a study of blood T cell repertoires in COVID-19. Profiled with immunoSEQ multiplex PCR; TCRdb holds only in-frame clones, not every one. This table has a few hundred thousand clones, about 80% appearing once. Sequenced: PBMCs or T cells enriched from blood (not recorded which). The source is a man aged 30 to 45 with acute COVID-19. Each CDR3 is given with its conserved first and last residue. The order of the fields is clone size, J gene, V gene, D gene, CDR3 protein, CDR3 DNA. The D gene is left open where the match is weak. Rows may omit the clone size; those that give it use once, few, many or a size class.

. | TRBJ1-2 | TRBV27 | . | CASSLSAANGYTF | TGTGCCAGCAGTTTATCGGCAGCGAATGGCTACACCTTC
. | TRBJ2-2 | TRBV6-5 | . | CASRPTQGGTGELFF | TGTGCCAGCAGACCCACCCAGGGGGGCACCGGGGAGCTGTTTTTT
. | TRBJ1-4 | TRBV5-1 | . | CASSLDGFNEKLFF | TGCGCCAGCAGCTTGGACGGGTTTAATGAAAAACTGTTTTTT
. | TRBJ2-1 | TRBV20-1 | . | CSAETGTEQFF | TGCAGTGCTGAAACAGGGACTGAGCAGTTCTTC
. | TRBJ1-1 | TRBV9 | . | CASSVGYGQYTEAFF | TGTGCCAGCAGCGTAGGGTATGGACAGTACACTGAAGCTTTCTTT
. | TRBJ1-3 | TRBV6-1 | TRBD1 | CASSEALLGTGGPGNTIYF | TGTGCCAGCAGTGAAGCGCTTCTAGGGACAGGGGGCCCTGGAAACACCATATATTTT
. | TRBJ2-3 | TRBV5-1 | TRBD1 | CASSRGQGGSDTQYF | TGCGCCAGCAGTCGGGGACAGGGGGGAAGTGATACGCAGTATTTT
few | TRBJ2-1 | TRBV7-6 | . | CASSWAAARALDEQFF | TGTGCCAGCAGCTGGGCCGCTGCGCGGGCCCTAGATGAGCAGTTCTTC
. | TRBJ1-1 | TRBV2 | . | CASSVLQMNTEAFF | TGTGCCAGCAGTGTTTTACAGATGAACACTGAAGCTTTCTTT
. | TRBJ2-5 | TRBV6-6 | TRBD1 | CASSPRWDSISPETQYF | TGTGCCAGCAGTCCACGCTGGGACAGCATATCTCCGGAGACCCAGTACTTC
. | TRBJ2-1 | TRBV30 | . | CAWSVMGLPQFF | TGTGCCTGGAGTGTAATGGGACTCCCGCAGTTCTTC
. | TRBJ2-3 | TRBV9 | . | CASSTKGQMNTDTQYF | TGTGCCAGCAGCACTAAAGGACAAATGAACACAGATACGCAGTATTTT
once | TRBJ1-4 | TRBV6-5 | . | CASSRTATNEKLFF | TGTGCCAGCAGTCGGACAGCGACTAATGAAAAACTGTTTTTT
. | TRBJ1-1 | TRBV3-1/TRBV3-2 | . | CASSQLTGKTEAFF | TGTGCCAGCAGCCAACTGACAGGAAAGACTGAAGCTTTCTTT
few | TRBJ1-4 | TRBV4-1 | . | CASSQGARVKLFF | TGCGCCAGCAGCCAGGGGGCCAGGGTCAAACTGTTTTTT
. | TRBJ1-6 | TRBV4-2 | . | CASSQDQGDSPLHF | TGTGCCAGCAGCCAAGATCAAGGGGATTCACCCCTCCACTTT
once | TRBJ1-1 | TRBV7-9 | . | CASRQTSTVPEAFF | TGTGCCAGCAGACAAACTTCTACAGTCCCTGAAGCTTTCTTT
. | TRBJ2-1 | TRBV4-2 | TRBD2 | CASSQRFPGLAGPSSYNEQFF | TGTGCCAGCAGCCAACGCTTTCCGGGACTAGCGGGCCCGAGCTCCTACAATGAGCAGTTCTTC
. | TRBJ2-1 | TRBV5-5 | TRBD2 | CASSGTSGAREQFF | TGTGCCAGCAGCGGAACTAGCGGGGCTCGTGAGCAGTTCTTC
. | TRBJ2-1 | TRBV5-8 | . | CASRLSRANEQFF | TGTGCCAGCAGGTTGAGCCGCGCCAATGAGCAGTTCTTC
. | TRBJ2-1 | TRBV25-1 | . | CASTLGSYNEQFF | TGTGCCAGCACCTTAGGGAGTTACAATGAGCAGTTCTTC
once | TRBJ1-5 | TRBV7-8 | TRBD1 | CASSIQGAYSNQPQHF | TGTGCCAGCAGCATTCAGGGGGCCTATAGCAATCAGCCCCAGCATTTT
. | TRBJ2-3 | TRBV18 | . | CASSPRRGQQQDTQYF | TGTGCCAGCTCTCCTCGTCGAGGACAACAGCAGGATACGCAGTATTTT
. | TRBJ1-2 | TRBV5-4 | TRBD1 | CASRPGTEFGYTF | TGTGCCAGCAGACCCGGGACAGAGTTTGGCTACACCTTC
few | TRBJ1-5 | TRBV7-8 | . | CASSLQGGNQPQHF | TGTGCCAGCAGCTTACAGGGTGGAAATCAGCCCCAGCATTTT
. | TRBJ1-6 | TRBV19 | . | CASSILTRGMDSPLHF | TGTGCCAGTAGTATACTAACACGCGGGATGGATTCACCCCTCCACTTT
. | TRBJ1-1 | TRBV27 | TRBD1 | CASSFDRDTEAFF | TGTGCCAGCAGTTTCGACAGGGACACTGAAGCTTTCTTT
. | TRBJ2-1 | TRBV9 | . | CASSATQVNEQFF | TGTGCCAGCAGCGCCACCCAGGTCAATGAGCAGTTCTTC
. | TRBJ1-6 | TRBV6-2/TRBV6-3 | . | CASSPNPLRERVHF | TGTGCCAGCAGTCCCAACCCCTTGCGGGAGCGGGTCCACTTT
. | TRBJ1-2 | TRBV19 | TRBD1 | CATRKRTGNYGYTF | TGTGCCACCCGTAAGCGGACAGGGAACTATGGCTACACCTTC
few | TRBJ2-3 | TRBV24-1 | . | CATSDSGEKDTQYF | TGTGCCACCAGTGATTCCGGGGAGAAGGATACGCAGTATTTT
. | TRBJ2-3 | TRBV6-4 | TRBD2 | CASSVLAGDADTQYF | TGTGCCAGCAGTGTCCTAGCGGGAGATGCAGATACGCAGTATTTT